This TCR beta chain is drawn from a study of T cell repertoires in cytomegalovirus infection. The overall study: Well-studied HLA-B-restricted CMV epitopes were used in the study alongside recently identified HLA-C-restricted ones. Public TCR beta signature analysis indicated the presence of both CMV infection and matching HLA type. Study conclusions and caveats: CMV-specific TCR beta clonotypes restricted by HLA-C dominated the ex vivo response. Individuals carrying CMV plus the relevant HLA were identified by cumulative frequency of public TCR beta families.

The V end lost 5 bases, the J end lost 7 bases, and 12 bases lay between the germline ends. This CDR3 has 13 residues. The V gene's germline CDR1 is SEHNR and CDR2 FQNEAQ (reference sequence). From the reads, TCRdb called clonotypes with MiXCR, one entry per CDR3 protein. In the table there are about 110,000 distinct CDR3 sequences, around 31% of which are singletons. This clonotype was counted many times. Antigen specificity is unknown. Sequences were derived from CD8+ T cells from cultured PBMCs, sampled from culture after CMV antigen stimulation. This rearrangement joins TRBV7-9 to TRBJ2-4; D uncertain. This TCR was recovered from a human donor in good health (CMV status not recorded). Some clones in this sample may be carry-over from other donors' samples. The CDR3 sequence: CASSPKGPNIQYF. The CDR3, as DNA: TGTGCCAGCAGCCCCAAGGGCCCGAACATTCAGTACTTC.